The 15 T cell receptor beta chains given below trace back to one sample, sequenced in a study of blood T cells in healthy people across ages. Next came a second PCR, run for about 6 to 11 cycles, which used a sample-barcoded 5' primer along with a J-beta primer mix. TCRdb ran MiXCR on the 5' RACE reads and lists one entry per CDR3 protein. The sample has hundreds of thousands of distinct CDR3 sequences, approximately 31% seen once. What was sequenced was blood. These receptors originate from an elderly woman in good health.

There are a few counts of this clonotype. This may arise from a read error, as a much more abundant clone is one base away. The V call is TRBV28, the J call TRBJ2-7; tentatively, D is TRBD1 (5 bases). Per germline, CDR1 MDHEN and CDR2 SYDVKM. The CDR3 extends over 17 amino acids. V lost 3 bases and J lost 7, with 25 bases in between. Here the CDR3 reads CASSFPPQGYSYNEQYF. For the CDR3, the DNA is TGTGCCAGCAGTTTTCCCCCCCAGGGCTACTCCTACAATGAGCAGTACTTC.

The sample holds many counts of this clonotype. The CDR3 loop is CSAARTGDEQYF. The DNA for the CDR3 is TGCAGTGCCGCCCGGACAGGGGACGAGCAGTACTTC. The chain combines TRBV20-1 with TRBJ2-7; TRBD1 matches 9 bases. Germline lookup yields CDR1 DFQATT and CDR2 SNEGSKA (reference sequence). CDR3 length: 12 amino acids. The trim removed 6 bases at V and 5 bases at J, leaving 5 bases unmatched.

This clonotype was seen a handful of times. A much larger clonotype is one base distant, so this may be a read error. The chain carries TRBV7-9 and TRBJ2-1; 10 nucleotides agree with TRBD2. The tail of the sequence fits TRBJ2-7 better, so the J call may be wrong. This CDR3 has 20 residues. CDR1 and CDR2 from the germline V gene are SEHNR and FQNEAQ (reference sequence). Written as DNA, the CDR3 is TGTGCCAGCAGCTTATGGGGTAGCGGGGGGATCTTAAGCTCCTACAATGAGCAGTACTTC. It codes for CASSLWGSGGILSSYNEQYF.

Notes on this clonotype: A much larger clone lies a single base off, so this may be a read error. The V call is TRBV28, the J call TRBJ2-3; D is unresolved. The CDR3 has 17 amino acids. Germline loops: CDR1 MDHEN, CDR2 SYDVKM. V dropped 5 bases and J dropped 0 bases, with 18 bases sitting between them. In nucleotides, the CDR3 is TGTGCCAGCAGTCCATACCCCCGAATTGAGAGCACAGATACGCAGTATTTT. Translation gives CASSPYPRIESTDTQYF.

At least ten counts were recorded for this clonotype. The CDR3 nucleotides are TGCGCCAGCAGCTTCGGCAGGGATAATTCACCCCTCCACTTT. Encoded protein: CASSFGRDNSPLHF. This chain uses TRBV5-1 with TRBJ1-6, with D possibly TRBD1 on 5 matching bases. The CDR3 runs to 14 residues. V dropped 2 bases and J dropped 5 bases, with 8 bases sitting between them. CDR1 SGHRS and CDR2 YFSETQ come from the germline V gene. Variable domain in full (rest from reference TRBV5-1 and TRBJ1-6): KAGVTQTPRYLIKTRGQQVTLSCSPISGHRSVSWYQQTPGQGLQFLFEYFSETQRNKGNFPGRFSGRQFSNSRSEMNVSTLELGDSALYLCASSFGRDNSPLHFGNGTRLTVT.

As concerns this clonotype: A much larger clone differs by one base, so this may be a read error. The chain joins TRBV5-1 to TRBJ1-1; D uncertain. The CDR3 is 13 residues long. The germline V gene encodes CDR1 SGHRS and CDR2 YFSETQ. CDR3 bases: TGCGCCAGCAGCTTAGGGATCGTCACTGGAGCTTTCTTT. Protein product: CASSLGIVTGAFF. Full variable domain (outside the CDR3, taken from reference TRBV5-1 and TRBJ1-1): KAGVTQTPRYLIKTRGQQVTLSCSPISGHRSVSWYQQTPGQGLQFLFEYFSETQRNKGNFPGRFSGRQFSNSRSEMNVSTLELGDSALYLCASSLGIVTGAFFGQGTRLTVV.

This clonotype was counted only a few times. The chain employs TRBV24-1 and TRBJ2-1, with TRBD2 identical over 9 bases. Germline V gives CDR1 KGHDR, CDR2 SFDVKD. This CDR3 comprises 16 residues. V was clipped by 4 bases and J by 10 bases; unmatched bases: 13. The CDR3 region is CATSDQGSSGSNEQFF. Here the CDR3 DNA reads TGTGCCACCAGTGACCAAGGGAGTAGCGGGAGTAACGAGCAGTTCTTC.

This clonotype was detected a few times. The rearrangement joins TRBV21-1 to TRBJ2-4; the DNA was not compared with TRBD1, the D call given in the table. TRBV21-1 is flagged as a pseudogene. This CDR3 region has 17 residues. The chain's CDR3 is CASSKEGGVTAKNIQYF. As DNA, the CDR3 is TGTGCCAGCAGCAAAGAAGGGGGGGTAACGGCCAAAAACATTCAGTACTTC.

J is TRBJ1-2 and V is TRBV12-3 or TRBV12-4; perhaps TRBD1 as D (5 bases). The V end lost 6 bases, the J end lost 8 bases, and 19 bases lay between the germline ends. This CDR3 has 14 amino acids. The CDR3 nucleotides are TGTGCCAGCAGAATCATCCGTCGGGGGGGAGGCTACACCTTC. Its protein is CASRIIRRGGGYTF.

This clonotype came up many times. The V and J genes are TRBV3-1 and TRBJ2-5, with unresolved D. Trimming shortened V by 1 base and J by 2 bases, and 8 bases separated the two germline ends. Germline V gene lookup returns CDR1 LGHDT and CDR2 YNNKEL (reference sequence). CDR3 size: 14 residues. The CDR3 reads CASSQASIQETQYF. The CDR3 DNA sequence: TGTGCCAGCAGCCAAGCCAGTATACAAGAGACCCAGTACTTC.

This clonotype was seen ten or more times. This rearrangement joins TRBV12-3 or TRBV12-4 to TRBJ2-1, with D possibly TRBD2 on 7 matching bases. The CDR3 is 16 amino acids. V lost 7 bases to trimming and J lost 6 bases, with 22 bases between them. In DNA, the CDR3 is TGTGCCAGCACCCCCCCGGGAGGCAGGGGTGGCAATGAGCAGTTCTTC. This gives the protein CASTPPGGRGGNEQFF.

This clonotype was counted many times. The gene calls are TRBV7-9 and TRBJ1-2; D gene unclear. Germline assignment: CDR1 SEHNR and CDR2 FQNEAQ (reference sequence). The CDR3 spans 13 residues. Trimming took off 4 bases at V and 8 bases at J, with 14 bases between the two ends. The DNA of the CDR3 is TGTGCCAGCAGCTCAGCCGAGACGTCCGGCTACACCTTC. Amino acids: CASSSAETSGYTF.

At least ten counts were recorded for this clonotype. This sequence joins TRBV27 and TRBJ2-4; D might be TRBD2 (5 bases). Deletions cut 2 bases from V and 1 base from J, with 12 bases between. The CDR3 has 16 residues. CDR1 and CDR2 from the germline V gene are MNHEY and SMNVEV (reference sequence). The CDR3 nucleotides are TGTGCCAGCAGTTTAGGTGGAGGTCGTGCCAAAAACATTCAGTACTTC. Translation: CASSLGGGRAKNIQYF.

The table lists this clonotype with a few counts. This may be a read error, as it is one base from a much larger clone. The chain carries TRBV20-1 and TRBJ2-5; 7 nucleotides align to TRBD1. CDR3 length: 13 residues. The germline V gene has CDR1 DFQATT and CDR2 SNEGSKA (reference sequence). CDR3 residues: CGALGGSRETQYF. DNA of the CDR3: TGCGGTGCACTAGGGGGCTCAAGAGAGACCCAGTACTTC.

This clonotype was seen just once. The V and J genes are TRBV5-1 and TRBJ2-3; TRBD2 aligns across 9 bases. CDR1 is SGHRS, CDR2 YFSETQ, per germline. The CDR3 covers 14 residues. Trimming cost V 5 bases and J 2 bases; bases outside gene matches: 3. CDR3 sequence reads: CASRPSGTTDTQYF. CDR3 DNA: TGCGCCAGCAGGCCTAGCGGGACCACAGATACGCAGTATTTT.